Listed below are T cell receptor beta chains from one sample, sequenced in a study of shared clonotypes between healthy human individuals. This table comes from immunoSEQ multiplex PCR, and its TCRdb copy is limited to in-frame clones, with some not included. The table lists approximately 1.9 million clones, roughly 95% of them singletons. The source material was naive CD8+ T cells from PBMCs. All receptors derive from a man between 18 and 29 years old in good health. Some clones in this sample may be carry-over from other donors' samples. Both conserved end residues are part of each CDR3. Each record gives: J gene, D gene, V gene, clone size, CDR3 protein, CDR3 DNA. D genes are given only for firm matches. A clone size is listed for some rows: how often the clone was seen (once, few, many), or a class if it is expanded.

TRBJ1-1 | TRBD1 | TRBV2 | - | CASSVSSPQGAINTEAFF | TGTGCCAGCAGTGTCTCCTCCCCACAGGGGGCGATCAACACTGAAGCTTTCTTT
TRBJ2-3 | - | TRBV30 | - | CAWSHGHTDTQYF | TGTGCCTGGAGTCATGGCCACACAGATACGCAGTATTTT
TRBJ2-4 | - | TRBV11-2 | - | CASSSPGALKLNIQYF | TGTGCCAGCAGCTCGCCAGGGGCGCTAAAATTAAACATTCAGTACTTC
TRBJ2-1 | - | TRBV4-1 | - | CASSQGVEGEQFF | TGCGCCAGCAGCCAAGGGGTTGAAGGCGAGCAGTTCTTC
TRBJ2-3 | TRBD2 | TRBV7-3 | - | CASSPGTSGRGDTQYF | TGTGCCAGCAGCCCGGGGACTAGCGGGAGGGGAGATACGCAGTATTTT
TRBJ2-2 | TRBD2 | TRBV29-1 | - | CSVEEGLAGPNTGELFF | TGCAGCGTTGAAGAGGGGCTAGCGGGACCGAACACCGGGGAGCTGTTTTTT
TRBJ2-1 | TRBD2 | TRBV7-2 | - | CASSTRVGGPNDEQFF | TGTGCCAGCAGCACGAGGGTGGGAGGGCCAAACGATGAGCAGTTCTTC
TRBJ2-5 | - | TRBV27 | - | CTSSPRVSGETQYF | TGTACCAGCAGTCCCAGAGTTTCAGGAGAGACCCAGTACTTC
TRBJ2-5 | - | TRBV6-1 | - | CASSEWLGAQYF | TGTGCCAGCAGTGAGTGGCTAGGGGCCCAGTACTTC
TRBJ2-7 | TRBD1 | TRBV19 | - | CASSSGAGTDEQYF | TGTGCCAGTAGTTCCGGGGCAGGGACAGACGAGCAGTACTTC
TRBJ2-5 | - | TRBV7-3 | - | CASSLRGLEETQYF | TGTGCCAGCAGCTTAAGGGGGCTAGAAGAGACCCAGTACTTC
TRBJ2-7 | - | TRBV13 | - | CASSLGGVEQYF | TGTGCCAGCAGCTTAGGCGGCGTCGAGCAGTACTTC
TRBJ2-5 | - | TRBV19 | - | CASSISRGETQYF | TGTGCCAGTAGTATAAGCAGGGGAGAGACCCAGTACTTC
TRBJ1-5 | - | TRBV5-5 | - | CASSLSWDRRNQPQHF | TGTGCCAGCAGCTTGAGTTGGGACCGACGCAATCAGCCCCAGCATTTT
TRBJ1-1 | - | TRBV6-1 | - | CASSEGRHTEAFF | TGTGCCAGCAGTGAGGGACGGCACACTGAAGCTTTCTTT
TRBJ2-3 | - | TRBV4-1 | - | CASSQGGLTDTQYF | TGCGCCAGCAGCCAAGGGGGACTCACAGATACGCAGTATTTT
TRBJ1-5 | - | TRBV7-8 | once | CASSLGSQPQHF | TGTGCCAGCAGCCTAGGGAGTCAGCCCCAGCATTTT
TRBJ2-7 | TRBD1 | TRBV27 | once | CASSWGQGVHEQYF | TGTGCCAGCAGTTGGGGACAGGGGGTCCACGAGCAGTACTTC
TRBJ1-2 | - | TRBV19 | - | CASGRGSYGYTF | TGTGCCAGTGGCCGGGGGAGTTATGGCTACACCTTC
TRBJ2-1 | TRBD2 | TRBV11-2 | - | CASRFGTRNSYNEQFF | TGTGCCAGCAGATTCGGGACTAGAAACTCCTACAATGAGCAGTTCTTC
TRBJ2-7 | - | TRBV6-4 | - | CASSDGAGYEQYF | TGTGCCAGCAGTGATGGGGCGGGCTACGAGCAGTACTTC
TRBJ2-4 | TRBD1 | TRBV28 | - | CASTTGQGAKNIQYF | TGTGCCAGCACCACGGGACAGGGGGCCAAAAACATTCAGTACTTC
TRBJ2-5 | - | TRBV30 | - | CAWSPGGSIQETQYF | TGTGCCTGGAGTCCTGGGGGATCTATCCAAGAGACCCAGTACTTC
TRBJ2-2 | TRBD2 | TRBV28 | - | CASSLALAGVGTGELFF | TGTGCCAGCAGTTTGGCACTAGCGGGAGTGGGGACCGGGGAGCTGTTTTTT
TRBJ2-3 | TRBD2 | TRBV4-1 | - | CASSLKGERERTDTQYF | TGCGCCAGCAGCCTTAAGGGGGAGCGGGAGCGGACAGATACGCAGTATTTT
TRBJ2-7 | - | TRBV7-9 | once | CASSSPGLSYEQYF | TGTGCCAGCAGTTCCCCCGGGCTCTCCTACGAGCAGTACTTC
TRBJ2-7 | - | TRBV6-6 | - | CASSYALAHEQYF | TGTGCCAGCAGTTACGCCCTAGCCCACGAGCAGTACTTC
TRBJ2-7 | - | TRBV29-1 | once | CSVEFRDSYEQYF | TGCAGCGTTGAGTTCAGGGACTCCTACGAGCAGTACTTC
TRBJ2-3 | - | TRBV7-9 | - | CASSLGALGGTDTQYF | TGTGCCAGCAGCTTAGGGGCTCTAGGGGGCACAGATACGCAGTATTTT
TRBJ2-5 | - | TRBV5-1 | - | CASSLWSGSETQYF | TGCGCCAGCAGCTTGTGGAGCGGGTCAGAGACCCAGTACTTC
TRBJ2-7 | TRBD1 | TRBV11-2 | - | CASSAQTGGDPYEQYF | TGTGCCAGCAGCGCCCAGACAGGGGGCGATCCCTACGAGCAGTACTTC
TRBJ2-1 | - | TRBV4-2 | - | CASSLLDGGPSYNEQFF | TGTGCCAGCAGCCTCCTAGATGGGGGGCCCTCCTACAATGAGCAGTTCTTC
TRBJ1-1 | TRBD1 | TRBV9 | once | CASSPGQGSFGEAFF | TGTGCCAGCAGCCCGGGACAGGGGTCTTTCGGTGAAGCTTTCTTT
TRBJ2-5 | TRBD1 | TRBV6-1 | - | CASTTGTGIVETQYF | TGTGCCAGTACGACCGGGACAGGGATCGTGGAGACCCAGTACTTC
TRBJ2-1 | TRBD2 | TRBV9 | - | CASSVPRAGGKSYNEQFF | TGTGCCAGCAGCGTTCCCCGAGCGGGAGGGAAATCCTACAATGAGCAGTTCTTC
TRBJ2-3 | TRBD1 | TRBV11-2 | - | CASSRDRGTDTQYF | TGTGCCAGCAGTCGGGACAGGGGCACAGATACGCAGTATTTT
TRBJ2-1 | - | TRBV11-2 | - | CASSLDPLAAPYNEQFF | TGTGCCAGCAGCTTAGATCCCCTGGCGGCCCCTTACAATGAGCAGTTCTTC
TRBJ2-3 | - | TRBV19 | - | CASIVQGWGVGTVYTDTQYF | TGTGCCAGTATTGTACAGGGTTGGGGGGTCGGAACCGTATACACAGATACGCAGTATTTT
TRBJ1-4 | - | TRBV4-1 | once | CASSQVGSGQGRIF | TGCGCCAGCAGCCAAGTTGGTTCTGGGCAGGGCCGGATTTTT
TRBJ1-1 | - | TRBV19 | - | CASSIQEGYTEAFF | TGTGCCAGTAGTATCCAGGAGGGTTATACTGAAGCTTTCTTT
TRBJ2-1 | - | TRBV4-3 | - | CASSQGLVSYNEQFF | TGCGCCAGCAGCCAAGGACTCGTCTCCTACAATGAGCAGTTCTTC
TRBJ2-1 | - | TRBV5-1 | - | CASSLGGPSSYNEQFF | TGCGCCAGCAGCTTGGGTGGCCCGAGCTCCTACAATGAGCAGTTCTTC
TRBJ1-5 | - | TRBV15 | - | CATSRDRGGAQPQHF | TGTGCCACCAGCAGAGATAGGGGGGGAGCTCAGCCCCAGCATTTT
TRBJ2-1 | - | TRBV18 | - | CASSPHQDEQFF | TGTGCCAGCTCACCACATCAGGATGAGCAGTTCTTC
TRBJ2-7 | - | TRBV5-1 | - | CASSLARGSSYEQYF | TGCGCCAGCAGCTTGGCTAGGGGTAGCTCCTACGAGCAGTACTTC
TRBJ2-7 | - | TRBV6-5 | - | CASSYRGVSEQYF | TGTGCCAGCAGTTACCGTGGGGTGAGCGAGCAGTACTTC
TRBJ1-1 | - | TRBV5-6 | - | CASSRQTGGEAFF | TGTGCCAGCAGCCGGCAGACAGGAGGTGAAGCTTTCTTT
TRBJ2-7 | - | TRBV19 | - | CASSMAVRPYEQYF | TGTGCCAGTAGTATGGCAGTAAGACCCTACGAGCAGTACTTC
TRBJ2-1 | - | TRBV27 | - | CASSITNRAGEQFF | TGTGCCAGCAGTATTACTAACAGGGCCGGTGAGCAGTTCTTC
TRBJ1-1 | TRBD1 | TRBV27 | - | CASSPTGLNTEAFF | TGTGCCAGCAGCCCGACAGGGCTGAACACTGAAGCTTTCTTT
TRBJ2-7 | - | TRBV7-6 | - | CASSIGREYGEQYF | TGTGCCAGCAGCATAGGACGGGAGTATGGCGAGCAGTACTTC
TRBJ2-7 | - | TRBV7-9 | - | CASSSFRDEYEQYF | TGTGCCAGCAGCTCCTTCAGGGACGAGTACGAGCAGTACTTC
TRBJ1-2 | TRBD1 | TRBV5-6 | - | CASSLDRAYGYTF | TGTGCCAGCAGCCTGGACAGGGCTTATGGCTACACCTTC
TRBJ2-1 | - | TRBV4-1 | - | CASSQEENNEQFF | TGCGCCAGCAGCCAAGAGGAAAACAATGAGCAGTTCTTC